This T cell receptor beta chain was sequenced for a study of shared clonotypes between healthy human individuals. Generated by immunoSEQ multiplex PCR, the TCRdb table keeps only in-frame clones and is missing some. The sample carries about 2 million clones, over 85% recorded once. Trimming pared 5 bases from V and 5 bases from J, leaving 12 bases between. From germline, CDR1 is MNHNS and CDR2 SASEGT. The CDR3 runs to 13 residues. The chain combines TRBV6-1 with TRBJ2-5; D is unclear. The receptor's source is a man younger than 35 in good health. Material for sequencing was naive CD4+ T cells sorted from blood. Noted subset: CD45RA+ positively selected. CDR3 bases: TGTGCCAGCAGTCCCGGGTTATGGGAGACCCAGTACTTC. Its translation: CASSPGLWETQYF.